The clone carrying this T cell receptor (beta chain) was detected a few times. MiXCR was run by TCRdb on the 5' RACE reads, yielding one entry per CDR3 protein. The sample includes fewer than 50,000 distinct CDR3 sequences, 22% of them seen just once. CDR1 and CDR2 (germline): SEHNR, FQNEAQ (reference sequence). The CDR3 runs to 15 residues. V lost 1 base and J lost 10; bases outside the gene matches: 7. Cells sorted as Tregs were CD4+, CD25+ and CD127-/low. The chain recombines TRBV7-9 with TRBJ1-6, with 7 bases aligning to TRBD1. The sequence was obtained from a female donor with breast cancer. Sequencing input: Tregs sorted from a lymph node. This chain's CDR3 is CASSLGTGLGSPLHF. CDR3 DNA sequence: TGTGCCAGCAGCTTAGGGACAGGTCTCGGCTCACCCCTCCACTTT.